These 30 T cell receptor beta chains share one sample of origin, sequenced in a study of cytomegalovirus exposure and HLA in healthy donors. Amplification used 60 Vbeta primers and 13 Jbeta primers. TCRdb's copy holds only in-frame clones and misses some; the assay was immunoSEQ multiplex PCR. The profile shows about 120,000 clones, around 78% of them singletons. The sample consisted of PBMCs. These receptors were collected from a woman in her thirties or forties in good health and CMV-seronegative.

This chain connects TRBV2 to TRBJ1-5; 8 bases line up with TRBD1. The germline V gene has CDR1 SNHLY and CDR2 FYNNEI. Trimming cost V 7 bases and J 4 bases; bases outside gene matches: 9. This CDR3 comprises 15 residues. The CDR3: CASTLLGQGNQPQHF. The CDR3 bases are TGTGCCAGCACCCTCCTAGGACAGGGAAATCAGCCCCAGCATTTT. Looking up the rest from reference TRBV2 and TRBJ1-5 gives the full variable domain: EPEVTQTPSHQVTQMGQEVILRCVPISNHLYFYWYRQILGQKVEFLVSFYNNEISEKSEIFDDQFSVERPDGSNFTLKIRSTKLEDSAMYFCASTLLGQGNQPQHFGDGTRLSIL.

The V gene is TRBV5-6, the J gene TRBJ2-1; possible D gene TRBD2, 7 bases. Germline V gene data show CDR1 as SGHDT and CDR2 as YYEEEE. This CDR3 has 14 residues. V lost 0 bases and J 6 bases, leaving 10 bases between the germline ends. This CDR3 is CASSLVGGGNEQFF. CDR3 in DNA: TGTGCCAGCAGCTTGGTGGGAGGGGGCAATGAGCAGTTCTTC.

The J gene is TRBJ1-1, the V gene TRBV28; TRBD1 is a possible D gene (5 bases). Germline V lookup: CDR1 MDHEN, CDR2 SYDVKM. The ends were cut back, 1 base at V and 4 bases at J, with 10 bases in the middle. The CDR3 is 14 amino acids. The CDR3 bases are TGTGCCAGCAGTTTATCCCTCCAGGGCACTGAAGCTTTCTTT. It codes for CASSLSLQGTEAFF.

As concerns this clone: Distinct nucleotide sequences in the sample also encode this CDR3. This chain connects TRBV27 to TRBJ2-3; a weak D match, TRBD2 (6 bases). The CDR3 is 13 residues long. Germline V lookup: CDR1 MNHEY, CDR2 SMNVEV (reference sequence). In DNA, the CDR3 is TGTGGTCTAAGCGGGCACGGCACAGATACGCAGTATTTT. It yields the protein CGLSGHGTDTQYF.

The CDR3 here is CASSAGQGDRFF. The CDR3 DNA reads TGTGCCAGCAGCGCCGGACAGGGGGATAGGTTCTTC. This chain connects TRBV5-6 to TRBJ2-1, with 10 bases that match TRBD1. The V and J ends lost 4 bases and 15 bases, in that order; junction bases with no gene match: 7. From germline, CDR1 is SGHDT and CDR2 YYEEEE. The CDR3 spans 12 residues. The variable domain in full, with the rest retrieved from reference TRBV5-6 and TRBJ2-1, is DAGVTQSPTHLIKTRGQQVTLRCSPKSGHDTVSWYQQALGQGPQFIFQYYEEEERQRGNFPDRFSGHQFPNYSSELNVNALLLGDSALYLCASSAGQGDRFFGPGTRLTVL.

This rearrangement joins TRBV7-6 to TRBJ2-7, with 9 bases fitting TRBD2. The V gene's germline CDR1 is SGHVS and CDR2 FNYEAQ. This CDR3 is 15 amino acids long. Trimming at V came to 2 bases and at J to 7 bases, leaving 9 bases not matched to a gene. The CDR3 sequence: CASSLRSGSRREQYF. As DNA, the CDR3 is TGTGCCAGCAGCTTACGTAGCGGGAGCAGGCGGGAGCAGTACTTC.

This sequence joins TRBV28 and TRBJ2-2; a weak D match, TRBD1 (6 bases). Germline CDR1 reads MDHEN; CDR2 reads SYDVKM. The germline V and J ends were trimmed by 4 bases and 7 bases, with 10 bases remaining between them. The CDR3 is made up of 13 amino acids. This chain's CDR3 is CASSSGAGGELFF. CDR3 DNA: TGTGCCAGCAGTTCAGGGGCTGGCGGGGAGCTGTTTTTT.

Comment on this clone: Other DNA sequences in the same sample also yield this CDR3. The chain uses TRBV18 and TRBJ2-7; TRBD1 aligns across 11 bases. V shed 6 bases, J shed 2 bases, and the junction held 6 bases outside the gene matches. Germline V lookup: CDR1 KGHSH, CDR2 LQKENI. The CDR3 runs 15 residues. The CDR3 region has the DNA TGTGCCAGCTCTCCAGGACAGGGGGCGGCCTACGAGCAGTACTTC. It encodes CASSPGQGAAYEQYF.

This chain joins TRBV5-1 and TRBJ1-1; 7 nucleotides align to TRBD1. The CDR3 has 18 amino acids. CDR1 and CDR2 from the germline V gene are SGHRS and YFSETQ. V dropped 5 bases and J dropped 2; count of bases not matched to a gene: 18. DNA of the CDR3: TGCGCCAGCAGGCTGCGGGGCCAGGGGGACTCTGTAAACACTGAAGCTTTCTTT. Its protein is CASRLRGQGDSVNTEAFF.

The chain has TRBV7-2 and TRBJ1-1, with unresolved D. The CDR3 runs to 14 residues. Trimming shortened V by 1 base and J by 0 bases, and 6 bases separated the two germline ends. Germline assignment: CDR1 SGHTA and CDR2 FQGNSA. The CDR3 DNA reads as TGTGCCAGCAGCTTAGACTCGATGAACACTGAAGCTTTCTTT. Translation: CASSLDSMNTEAFF.

The V gene is TRBV6-5, the J gene TRBJ2-7; 8 bases map to TRBD2. Germline lookup yields CDR1 MNHEY and CDR2 SVGAGI. J gave up 2 bases and V 5 bases, and 5 bases lay outside the gene matches. This CDR3 contains 14 residues. CDR3 region: CASSELAEPYEQYF. DNA of the CDR3: TGTGCCAGCAGTGAACTAGCGGAGCCCTACGAGCAGTACTTC.

This chain uses TRBV29-1 with TRBJ2-3; 10 nucleotides line up with TRBD2. With 4 bases clipped from V and 9 bases from J, the junction kept 7 bases outside the gene matches. The CDR3 loop spans 13 amino acids. Germline CDR1 SQVTM, CDR2 ANQGSEA. The CDR3 reads CSVGGTSERTQYF. DNA for the CDR3: TGCAGCGTTGGAGGGACTAGCGAACGAACGCAGTATTTT.

The genes are TRBV6-5 and TRBJ2-1; 9 bases align to TRBD2. The CDR3 has 15 amino acids. V shed 5 bases, J shed 3 bases, and the junction held 5 bases outside the gene matches. Germline CDR1 MNHEY, CDR2 SVGAGI. CDR3 loop: CASSIAGEIYNEQFF. CDR3 nucleotides: TGTGCCAGCAGTATAGCGGGAGAGATCTACAATGAGCAGTTCTTC.

This clone has a single count. The chain has TRBV5-6 and TRBJ2-1; 7 positions agree with TRBD2. This CDR3 region has 15 residues. The junction had 4 bases not matched to a gene; V was cut back by 1 base and J by 3 bases. The germline CDR1 and CDR2 sequences are SGHDT and YYEEEE. The DNA for the CDR3 is TGTGCCAGCAGCTTGCGCGGGAGAGACTACAATGAGCAGTTCTTC. Translating it yields CASSLRGRDYNEQFF.

This clone is a singleton in its sample. The genes are TRBV4-2 and TRBJ2-7; the match to TRBD1 covers 7 bases. Germline CDR1 LGHNA, CDR2 YNFKEQ. The CDR3 sequence is 16 residues long. V was pared by 0 bases and J by 10 bases, with 15 bases of the junction left unmatched. The CDR3 nucleotides are TGTGCCAGCAGCCAAGAATTAAGACAGGGCCTCCGCGGCCAGTACTTC. This translates into CASSQELRQGLRGQYF.

In the case of this clone: The junction differs from germline at one of its ends, possibly a read error. This chain links TRBV5-1 with TRBJ2-7; 9 bases are a match to TRBD1. The length of the CDR3 is 16 residues. CDR1 is SGHRS, CDR2 YFSETQ, per germline. CDR3 DNA: TGCGCCGGCAGCTTGGGACAGGGCAGGGGGTTCCACGAGCAGTACTTC. Translation gives CAGSLGQGRGFHEQYF.

The rearrangement links TRBV28 to TRBJ2-5, with 7 bases identical to TRBD2. The J call may not be correct, given that the DNA end is closer to TRBJ2-7. The length of the CDR3 is 15 residues. Looked up from germline, CDR1 is MDHEN and CDR2 is SYDVKM. Here the CDR3 DNA reads TGTGCCAGCAGTTTCGGCGGGAGCCGCTCCTACGAGCAGTACTTC. This sequence encodes CASSFGGSRSYEQYF.

This chain joins TRBV7-2 and TRBJ2-1, with TRBD2 identical over 13 bases. The CDR3 length is 16 residues. V shed 1 base, J shed 5 bases, and the junction held 2 bases outside the gene matches. Germline V gene data show CDR1 as SGHTA and CDR2 as FQGNSA. The CDR3, as DNA: TGTGCCAGCAGCTTAGGGGGACTAGCGGGGAACAATGAGCAGTTCTTC. It translates to CASSLGGLAGNNEQFF.

V and J are TRBV19 and TRBJ1-1; D not resolved. V gave up 3 bases and J gave up 0 bases, with 5 bases separating them. The CDR3 covers 13 residues. The germline CDR1 and CDR2 sequences are LNHDA and SQIVND (reference sequence). CDR3: CASSMGMNTEAFF. As DNA, the CDR3 is TGTGCCAGTAGTATGGGCATGAACACTGAAGCTTTCTTT. Full variable domain (remainder filled in from reference TRBV19 and TRBJ1-1): DGGITQSPKYLFRKEGQNVTLSCEQNLNHDAMYWYRQDPGQGLRLIYYSQIVNDFQKGDIAEGYSVSREKKESFPLTVTSAQKNPTAFYLCASSMGMNTEAFFGQGTRLTVV.

Details on this clone: Other DNA sequences in the same sample also yield this CDR3. The rearrangement links TRBV14 to TRBJ1-6, with 7 bases aligning to TRBD1. The CDR3 sequence is 14 residues long. Germline CDR1 SGHDN, CDR2 FVKESK. J was trimmed by 7 bases and V by 0 bases; bases with no gene match: 0. The chain's CDR3 is CASSQDRGNSPLHF. The CDR3 DNA follows: TGTGCCAGCAGCCAAGACAGGGGGAATTCACCCCTCCACTTT.

This chain connects TRBV7-9 to TRBJ2-3, with no clear D. The CDR3 length is 12 residues. Germline V gene data show CDR1 as SEHNR and CDR2 as FQNEAQ (reference sequence). V was clipped by 2 bases and J by 3 bases, with 3 bases between them. CDR3: CASSLSTDTQYF. DNA for the CDR3: TGTGCCAGCAGCTTATCAACAGATACGCAGTATTTT.

The CDR3 region is CASSEGQGVGNTIYF. The CDR3 nucleotides read TGTGCCAGCAGCGAGGGACAGGGGGTTGGAAACACCATATATTTT. The chain employs TRBV9 and TRBJ1-3; 11 bases agree with TRBD1. CDR1 is SGDLS, CDR2 YYNGEE, per germline. The CDR3 runs to 15 residues. Losses at the gene ends were 3 bases for V and 3 bases for J; bases not matched to a gene: 2. The whole variable domain, filled in from reference TRBV9 and TRBJ1-3, reads DSGVTQTPKHLITATGQRVTLRCSPRSGDLSVYWYQQSLDQGLQFLIQYYNGEERAKGNILERFSAQQFPDLHSELNLSSLELGDSALYFCASSEGQGVGNTIYFGEGSWLTVV.

V and J are TRBV7-9 and TRBJ2-7; tentatively, D is TRBD2 (5 bases). The CDR3 is made up of 14 amino acids. Germline V gene lookup returns CDR1 SEHNR and CDR2 FQNEAQ (reference sequence). V gave up 4 bases and J gave up 1 base, with 11 bases separating them. In nucleotides, the CDR3 is TGTGCCAGCAGCTCGACCCGGACTTCCTACGAGCAGTACTTC. Translated: CASSSTRTSYEQYF.

Here the CDR3 DNA reads TGTGCCAGCAGTGTGGACAGTTACGAGCAGTACTTC. It translates to CASSVDSYEQYF. The genes are TRBV25-1 and TRBJ2-7, with TRBD1 as a possible D gene (6 bases). Germline values: CDR1 MGHDK, CDR2 SYGVNS. The CDR3 is 12 amino acids. The ends were cut back, 4 bases at V and 4 bases at J, with 8 bases in the middle.

This chain links TRBV18 with TRBJ2-5; weak D call: TRBD2 (6 bases). The CDR3 extends over 17 amino acids. Germline CDR1 is KGHSH and CDR2 is LQKENI. V was trimmed by 1 base and J by 11 bases, leaving 26 bases between them. The CDR3 is CASSPREVQKLLREQYF. CDR3 DNA sequence: TGTGCCAGCTCACCACGAGAAGTACAGAAGCTCCTCCGGGAGCAGTACTTC.

This clone was counted a single time. The rearrangement uses TRBV5-4 and TRBJ2-3, with TRBD2 matching over 10 bases. J was trimmed by 0 bases and V by 4 bases; bases with no gene match: 8. Germline assignment: CDR1 SGHNT and CDR2 YYREEE (reference sequence). CDR3 length: 17 residues. This chain's CDR3 is CASSLTLTSGSTDTQYF. DNA for the CDR3: TGTGCCAGCAGCCTTACATTGACTAGCGGGAGCACAGATACGCAGTATTTT. The full variable domain, rest sourced from reference TRBV5-4 and TRBJ2-3, is ETGVTQSPTHLIKTRGQQVTLRCSSQSGHNTVSWYQQALGQGPQFIFQYYREEENGRGNFPPRFSGLQFPNYSSELNVNALELDDSALYLCASSLTLTSGSTDTQYFGPGTRLTVL.

The genes are TRBV28 and TRBJ2-7; maybe TRBD1 (6 bases). V lost 6 bases to trimming and J lost 4 bases, with 13 bases between them. The CDR3 contains 13 residues. Germline V gives CDR1 MDHEN, CDR2 SYDVKM. CDR3 loop: CASRTTGQYEQYF. Here the CDR3 DNA reads TGTGCCAGCAGAACTACCGGACAGTACGAGCAGTACTTC. Full variable domain (rest looked up from reference TRBV28 and TRBJ2-7): DVKVTQSSRYLVKRTGEKVFLECVQDMDHENMFWYRQDPGLGLRLIYFSYDVKMKEKGDIPEGYSVSREKKERFSLILESASTNQTSMYLCASRTTGQYEQYFGPGTRLTVT.

V usage is TRBV7-3 and J usage is TRBJ1-3; tentative D call: TRBD1 (5 bases). The V gene's germline CDR1 is SGHTA and CDR2 FQGTGA. The CDR3 extends over 14 amino acids. V was pared by 5 bases and J by 0 bases, with 8 bases between. This chain's CDR3 is CASSPDSSGNTIYF. CDR3 nucleotide sequence: TGTGCCAGCAGCCCTGACAGCTCTGGAAACACCATATATTTT.

The CDR3: CASTPMWGETYEQYF. The CDR3 region has the DNA TGTGCCAGTACGCCGATGTGGGGAGAAACCTACGAGCAGTACTTC. V and J are TRBV28 and TRBJ2-7; D is possibly TRBD2 (5 bases). The V end was cut by 9 bases, the J end by 2 bases, with 20 bases between. The CDR3 totals 15 residues. Germline V gives CDR1 MDHEN, CDR2 SYDVKM.

The chain uses TRBV5-1 and TRBJ2-7; 7 bases are shared with TRBD1. Germline values: CDR1 SGHRS, CDR2 YFSETQ. Trimming cost V 0 bases and J 5 bases; bases outside gene matches: 8. CDR3 length: 15 residues. The CDR3 here is CASSLARQGRDEQYF. CDR3 nucleotides: TGCGCCAGCAGCTTGGCGAGACAGGGAAGGGACGAGCAGTACTTC. The full variable domain, with the rest looked up from reference TRBV5-1 and TRBJ2-7, is KAGVTQTPRYLIKTRGQQVTLSCSPISGHRSVSWYQQTPGQGLQFLFEYFSETQRNKGNFPGRFSGRQFSNSRSEMNVSTLELGDSALYLCASSLARQGRDEQYFGPGTRLTVT.